This TCR beta chain was found in a study of blood T cells in healthy people across ages. Study details: Per two T cells, template switching captured roughly one barcoded beta molecule. Study observations and caveats: Older age coincided with a roughly linear decline in TCR beta diversity per million T cells.

Alongside a J-beta primer mix, a sample-barcoded 5' primer served in a second PCR lasting about 6 to 11 cycles. From the 5' RACE reads, TCRdb called clonotypes with MiXCR, one entry per CDR3 protein. The data contain approximately 490,000 distinct CDR3 sequences, around 24% of them seen just once; the ten biggest clones take up approximately 10%. CDR1 is MNHEY and CDR2 is SVGAGI in the germline V gene. Trimming cost V 8 bases and J 5 bases, with 12 bases left between them. CDR3 length equals 13 residues. This clonotype was observed a handful of times. Its antigen is unknown. The data also belong to a second study, concerning T cells of mothers and their children.

Specimen: blood. The chain employs TRBV6-5 and TRBJ1-4, with D hard to call. This receptor was taken from a boy aged 10-17 years in good health. CDR3 sequence (DNA): TGTGCCAGCGCTACCCCGGAGAATGAAAAACTGTTTTTT. Translated, it gives CASATPENEKLFF.